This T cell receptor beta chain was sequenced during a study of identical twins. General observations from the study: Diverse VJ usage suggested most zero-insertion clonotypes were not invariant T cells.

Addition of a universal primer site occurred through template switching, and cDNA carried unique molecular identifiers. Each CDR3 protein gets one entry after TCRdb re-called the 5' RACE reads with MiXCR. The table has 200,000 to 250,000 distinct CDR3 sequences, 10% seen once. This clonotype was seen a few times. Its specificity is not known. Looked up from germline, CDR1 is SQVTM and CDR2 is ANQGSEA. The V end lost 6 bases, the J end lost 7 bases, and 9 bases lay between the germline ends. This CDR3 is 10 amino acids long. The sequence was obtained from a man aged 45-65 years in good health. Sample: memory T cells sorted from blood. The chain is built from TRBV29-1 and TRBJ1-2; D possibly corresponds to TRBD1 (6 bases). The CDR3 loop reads CSVSTGGYTF. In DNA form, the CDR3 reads TGCAGCGTCTCGACAGGTGGCTACACCTTC.